This T cell receptor beta chain was sequenced during a study of control samples from healthy donors and cancer patients. V shed 6 bases and J shed 12 bases, with 17 bases lying between them. Germline V lookup: CDR1 MNHEY, CDR2 SMNVEV (reference sequence). There are 12 residues in the CDR3. TCRdb's table, derived via immunoSEQ multiplex PCR, lists solely in-frame clones and lacks some. The data show fewer than 200,000 clones, 96% seen once. This rearrangement joins TRBV27 to TRBJ2-5; TRBD2 might be the D (6 bases). Sequenced sample: blood. The source is a woman under 40 in good health. CDR3 DNA sequence: TGTGCCAGCAGCCGGAGGGGCGGGGCGGAGTACTTC. Translation: CASSRRGGAEYF.